The present T cell receptor (beta chain) was sequenced within a study of blood T cell repertoires in COVID-19. Generated by immunoSEQ multiplex PCR, the TCRdb table keeps only in-frame clones and is missing some. The repertoire has around 500,000 clones, 85% to 90% of them found once; the top ten carry 1.8%. CDR1 and CDR2 from the germline V gene are MGHRA and YSYEKL. With 2 bases clipped from V and 0 bases from J, the junction kept 9 bases outside the gene matches. This CDR3 is 18 amino acids long. The J gene is TRBJ1-3, the V gene TRBV4-1; 8 positions match TRBD1. Sequencing used PBMCs or T cells enriched from blood (not recorded which). This receptor was taken from a woman between 40 and 55 years old who had recovered from COVID-19. CDR3 protein: CASSQSPLQGGSGNTIYF. CDR3 bases: TGCGCCAGCAGCCAAAGTCCCCTACAGGGGGGCTCTGGAAACACCATATATTTT.